Below, 21 T cell receptor beta chains from the same sample are listed, as sequenced in a study of T cells in women clearing cervical HPV infection. TCRdb's table, derived via immunoSEQ multiplex PCR, lists solely in-frame clones and lacks some. This repertoire includes fewer than 30,000 clones. Sequenced material: blood buffy coat. These receptors were collected from a woman between 18 and 75 years old with a cervical HPV16 infection that either progressed to CIN3+ or cleared (not recorded which).

As for this clone: The read ends 3 residues shy of where the CDR3 ends; the end is completed using the germline J gene. The chain uses TRBV19 and TRBJ2-3; no reliable D call. The germline V gene has CDR1 LNHDA and CDR2 SQIVND (reference sequence). This CDR3 is 12 amino acids long. CDR3 region: CASSISRSTQYF. The CDR3 DNA, read in part, is TGTGCCAGTAGTATCTCGAGGTCCACG.

Regarding this clone: Read coverage stops 3 residues before the CDR3 terminus; the germline J gene supplies the remainder. The chain is built from TRBV11-2 and TRBJ1-1; TRBD1 agrees at 8 bases. This CDR3 spans 12 amino acids. Germline V lookup: CDR1 SGHAT, CDR2 FQNNGV. This CDR3 is CASSDRGPEAFF. Incomplete CDR3 DNA: TGTGCCAGCAGCGACAGGGGCCCGGAA. The whole variable domain, filled in from reference TRBV11-2 and TRBJ1-1, reads EAGVAQSPRYKIIEKRQSVAFWCNPISGHATLYWYQQILGQGPKLLIQFQNNGVVDDSQLPKDRFSAERLKGVDSTLKIQPAKLEDSAVYLCASSDRGPEAFFGQGTRLTVV.

The CDR3 bases that were read are TGCGCCAGCAGCTCCACTGATCCCCTACCGAAGTCACCC. Translated: CASSSTDPLPKSP. The complete CDR3 reads CASSSTDPLPKSPLHF. The rearrangement joins TRBV5-1 to TRBJ1-6; no reliable D call. Sequencing ends 3 residues short of the CDR3 end; the germline J gene provides the rest. The CDR3 has 16 amino acids. Germline CDR1 is SGHRS and CDR2 is YFSETQ. Trimming removed 3 bases at V and 10 bases at J, with 20 bases between.

On this clone: The read terminates 3 residues before the CDR3 end, so the remaining end is supplied by the germline J gene. The chain joins TRBV5-6 to TRBJ1-5, with D unclear. The CDR3 is 14 amino acids. V was clipped by 0 bases and J by 5 bases, with 9 bases between them. Germline lookup yields CDR1 SGHDT and CDR2 YYEEEE. The CDR3 region is CASSLGAGYQPQHF. The CDR3 DNA, read in part, is TGTGCCAGCAGCTTGGGGGCTGGGTATCAGCCC. The whole variable domain, remainder taken from reference TRBV5-6 and TRBJ1-5, is DAGVTQSPTHLIKTRGQQVTLRCSPKSGHDTVSWYQQALGQGPQFIFQYYEEEERQRGNFPDRFSGHQFPNYSSELNVNALLLGDSALYLCASSLGAGYQPQHFGDGTRLSIL.

In the case of this clone: The read terminates 3 residues ahead of where the CDR3 ends, so the germline J gene completes it. The genes are TRBV19 and TRBJ1-6, with TRBD1 matching 7 bases. With V trimmed by 6 bases and J by 6 bases, 8 bases remained unmatched. The CDR3 sequence is 15 residues long. The germline CDR1 and CDR2 sequences are LNHDA and SQIVND (reference sequence). The CDR3 region is CASRLQGQSNSPLHF. The CDR3 bases that were read are TGTGCCAGTAGGCTCCAGGGACAGAGTAATTCACCC.

As for this clone: The missing CDR3 end, 3 residues past where the read stops, is filled in from the germline J gene. This chain uses TRBV6-2 or TRBV6-3 with TRBJ1-6; 9 bases map to TRBD1. V gave up 6 bases and J gave up 7 bases; unmatched junction bases: 7. This CDR3 contains 15 residues. The V gene's germline CDR1 is MNHEY and CDR2 SVGEGT. CDR3 in amino acids: CASRDRGEWNSPLHF. The CDR3 bases that were read are TGTGCCAGCAGGGACAGGGGTGAATGGAATTCACCC.

As concerns this clone: From the germline J gene comes the end of the CDR3, since the read stops 3 residues before it. This rearrangement joins TRBV7-2 to TRBJ1-2; a weak D match, TRBD1 (6 bases). The germline V gene encodes CDR1 SGHTA and CDR2 FQGNSA. This CDR3 is 14 amino acids long. The sequenced CDR3 bases are TGTGCCAGCAGCTTAAATCGGGGGGGCTACGAC. Translation gives CASSLNRGGYD. The whole CDR3 sequence is CASSLNRGGYDYTF.

As concerns this clone: Read data end 3 residues before the CDR3 end; the end is taken from the germline J gene. J is TRBJ1-2 and V is TRBV6-1, with D possibly being TRBD1 (6 bases). The CDR3 is 16 residues long. Trimming removed 3 bases from V and 4 bases from J, with 18 bases in between. From germline, CDR1 is MNHNS and CDR2 SASEGT. The sequenced CDR3 bases are TGTGCCAGCAGTGATCCGACAAGTCAAGGGGGCTATGGC. Translating it yields CASSDPTSQGGYG. The CDR3 in its entirety is CASSDPTSQGGYGYTF.

Note on this clone: The CDR3 end falls 3 residues outside the read, so it is completed with the germline J gene. This chain joins TRBV7-2 and TRBJ2-7; 10 bases are a match to TRBD2. The CDR3 spans 15 residues. The germline V gene has CDR1 SGHTA and CDR2 FQGNSA. The trim removed 10 bases at V and 1 base at J, leaving 10 bases unmatched. CDR3 residues: CATSLAGGTSYEQYF. CDR3 DNA, as far as it was read: TGTGCCACCTCCTTAGCGGGGGGTACTTCCTACGAG.

As concerns this clone: The CDR3 extends 3 residues past the end of the read, so its final part is completed from the germline J gene. The rearrangement uses TRBV20-1 and TRBJ1-2; tentative D call: TRBD1 (6 bases). Germline lookup yields CDR1 DFQATT and CDR2 SNEGSKA (reference sequence). The V and J ends lost 3 bases and 4 bases respectively, with 9 bases between them. The CDR3 loop spans 12 amino acids. The DNA read from the CDR3 is TGCAGTGCTAGGGACAGCTTCTATGGC. Its protein product is CSARDSFYG. The full-length CDR3 reads as CSARDSFYGYTF.

As regards this clone: The read stops 3 residues short of the end of the CDR3; the missing end is completed from the germline J gene. V gene TRBV7-2 combines with J gene TRBJ2-3, with D unclear. V dropped 5 bases and J dropped 0 bases, with 12 bases sitting between them. Germline CDR1 SGHTA, CDR2 FQGNSA. This CDR3 comprises 15 residues. The CDR3 spells CASSLRGSSTDTQYF. The DNA read from the CDR3 is TGTGCCAGCAGCCTCCGCGGTTCTAGCACAGATACG.

About this clone itself: The read falls 3 residues short of the CDR3 end, and the missing part is taken from the germline J gene. V usage is TRBV7-3 and J usage is TRBJ2-5; 11 bases agree with TRBD2. The ends lost 3 bases at V and 1 base at J; junction bases unmatched: 4. The CDR3 length is 16 residues. Germline CDR1 SGHTA, CDR2 FQGTGA. The CDR3 DNA, read in part, is TGTGCCAGCAGCTTGGGACTAGCGGTTTCCCAAGAGACC. Its protein is CASSLGLAVSQET. The full CDR3 sequence reads CASSLGLAVSQETQYF.

As to this clone: From the germline J gene comes the end of the CDR3, since the read stops 3 residues before it. V gene TRBV2 combines with J gene TRBJ1-3; possibly TRBD1 for D (6 bases). The CDR3 spans 12 residues. Germline CDR1 SNHLY, CDR2 FYNNEI. V dropped 11 bases and J dropped 8 bases, with 16 bases sitting between them. The DNA read from the CDR3 is TGTGCCGGGGGCCGTTCGGGGCACACC. Encoded protein: CAGGRSGHT. The CDR3 in full is CAGGRSGHTIYF. Based on the CDR3 plus reference TRBV2 and TRBJ1-3, the full variable domain is EPEVTQTPSHQVTQMGQEVILRCVPISNHLYFYWYRQILGQKVEFLVSFYNNEISEKSEIFDDQFSVERPDGSNFTLKIRSTKLEDSAMYFCAGGRSGHTIYFGEGSWLTVV.

For this clone: The CDR3 is cut off 3 residues early in the read; its end comes from the germline J gene. This chain connects TRBV11-2 to TRBJ1-6; no reliable D call. The V and J ends lost 2 bases and 6 bases respectively, with 5 bases between them. Germline V gene sequence: CDR1 SGHAT, CDR2 FQNNGV. CDR3 length: 13 amino acids. CDR3 sequence: CASSLSPNSPLHF. Incomplete CDR3 DNA: TGTGCCAGCAGCTTATCTCCTAATTCACCC.

As concerns this clone: The sequenced fragment ends 3 residues before the CDR3 boundary, so the rest is inferred from the germline J gene. This chain joins TRBV12-3 or TRBV12-4 and TRBJ2-3, with D possibly TRBD1 on 5 matching bases. V lost 10 bases and J lost 1, with 9 bases in between. The CDR3 sequence is 12 residues long. The sequenced part of the CDR3 DNA is TGTGCCACCGAGACAGGCACAGATACG. Amino acids: CATETGTDT. Given in full, the CDR3 is CATETGTDTQYF.

Details on this clone: The read terminates 3 residues ahead of where the CDR3 ends, so the germline J gene completes it. The chain couples TRBV6-2 or TRBV6-3 to TRBJ1-4; 7 nucleotides line up with TRBD1. This CDR3 spans 14 amino acids. The germline V gene has CDR1 MNHEY and CDR2 SVGEGT. V lost 4 bases to trimming and J lost 1 base; unmatched junction nucleotides: 0. This chain's CDR3 is CASSSGGTNEKLFF. CDR3 DNA, as far as it was read: TGTGCCAGCAGTTCAGGGGGAACTAATGAAAAA.

Turning to this clone: The CDR3 end lies 3 residues beyond the end of the read and is filled in from the germline J gene. V gene TRBV5-6 combines with J gene TRBJ2-7; 8 bases are shared with TRBD1. V trimming: 4 bases; J trimming: 2 bases; junction bases outside the gene matches: 8. Germline V gene sequence: CDR1 SGHDT, CDR2 YYEEEE. The CDR3 runs 15 residues. Incomplete CDR3 DNA: TGTGCCAGCAGCCCGCGCGACAGGGGCACCTACGAG. Its protein is CASSPRDRGTYE. The CDR3, in full, reads CASSPRDRGTYEQYF.

About this clone: The read ends 3 residues before the CDR3 terminus; that terminus is restored from the germline J gene. The gene calls are TRBV7-6 and TRBJ2-2; 11 nucleotides line up with TRBD1. The CDR3 consists of 15 residues. With 1 base clipped from V and 7 bases from J, the junction kept 2 bases outside the gene matches. CDR1 is SGHVS, CDR2 FNYEAQ, per germline. The CDR3 here is CASSLGTGGNGELFF. Partial CDR3 DNA: TGTGCCAGCAGCTTAGGGACAGGGGGCAACGGGGAG.

With regard to this clone: The CDR3 end falls 3 residues outside the read, so it is completed with the germline J gene. This CDR3 is also generated by other DNA sequences in the sample. The gene calls are TRBV6-2 or TRBV6-3 and TRBJ1-3, with TRBD1 identical over 8 bases. Germline V gene lookup returns CDR1 MNHEY and CDR2 SVGEGT. This CDR3 is built from 16 residues. The V segment lost 7 bases and the J segment 0 bases; nucleotides outside the gene matches: 8. The DNA read from the CDR3 is TGTGCCAGCAATCCCAGGGGGCAGAACTCTGGAAACACC. Amino acids: CASNPRGQNSGNT. The full CDR3 protein is CASNPRGQNSGNTIYF.

A remark on this clone: The CDR3 end lies 3 residues beyond the end of the read and is filled in from the germline J gene. V and J are TRBV13 and TRBJ1-1; D is ambiguous. Trimming took 0 bases from V and 2 from J, leaving 7 bases between them. There are 14 residues in the CDR3. Germline V gene lookup returns CDR1 PRHDT and CDR2 FYEKMQ (reference sequence). CDR3 sequence: CASSLGRSNTEAFF. The covered CDR3 bases are TGTGCCAGCAGCTTAGGCAGAAGTAACACTGAA.

In regard to this clone: The CDR3 extends 3 residues past the end of the read, so its final part is completed from the germline J gene. V is TRBV18 and J is TRBJ2-3; TRBD1 is a possible D gene (6 bases). Trimming stripped 3 bases from V and 6 bases from J, with 13 bases between. Germline assignment: CDR1 KGHSH and CDR2 LQKENI. The CDR3 consists of 14 residues. CDR3 region: CASSPLSGADTQYF. The CDR3 DNA, read in part, is TGTGCCAGCTCACCGTTGTCAGGGGCGGATACG.